This TCR beta chain was sequenced during a study of T cell responses to AZD1222 COVID-19 vaccine. Losses at the gene ends were 0 bases for V and 0 bases for J; bases not matched to a gene: 3. CDR3 length: 16 residues. Germline V lookup: CDR1 SGDLS, CDR2 YYNGEE. Worth noting for this clone: Its antigen remains unknown.

Study conclusions and caveats: White British people made up most donors, females outnumbered males, and clonal diversity was possibly underestimated. Regions 160-218 and 743-854 dominated among vaccine-associated CD4 TCRs spanning spike.

The repertoire was sequenced with immunoSEQ multiplex PCR; TCRdb's copy has only in-frame clones and lacks some. There are 85,000 to 100,000 clones in the sample; about nine tenths occur only once, and roughly 10% lies in the top ten. V and J are TRBV9 and TRBJ2-5; 9 bases are a match to TRBD2. The TCR originated in an adult in good health. Sample: peripheral blood, taken on day 0 of AZD1222 vaccination. CDR3 loop: CASSVGSGSYQETQYF. The CDR3 nucleotides are TGTGCCAGCAGCGTAGGTAGCGGGAGCTACCAAGAGACCCAGTACTTC.